This TCR beta chain appears in the sequencing data of a study of post-analysis software for immune sequencing data (dated by TCRdb to 2013 to 2016). A note on the overall study: Relapsing-remitting, secondary progressive and progressive-relapsing multiple sclerosis were recorded as disease courses, and subtype annotation was lacking for some patients. The multiple sclerosis patient repertoires were compared with ten to eleven previously published healthy control repertoires from donors aged about 6 to 26 years. A subset of samples was prepared in parallel using single-end sample barcoding, then pooled and co-amplified after Illumina adapter ligation. What the work shows at the level of the full study, not this receptor alone: The control group was slightly older than the multiple sclerosis patient group. Strong co-clustering of samples prepared in the same batch was shown by direct clustering with F measure, prompting a batch-effect correction. Significantly lower normalized Chao1 diversity was found in multiple sclerosis patients than in controls, suggesting substantial peripheral T-cell clonal expansion. About five TRBV segments, including TRBV5-6, TRBV5-1 and TRBV20-1, were significantly more frequent in patients than controls.

A word on this clonotype: Which antigen it targets is not known. No qualities accompany the bases; no much larger clone lies one base away.

In light of the paper, this sample's time point label describes: second blood draw from one MS patient after hematopoietic stem cell transplantation. TCR beta repertoires were profiled from peripheral blood of approximately 13 young patients with multiple sclerosis to demonstrate the VDJtools post-analysis software. Multiple sclerosis patients were children and adolescents aged roughly 6 to 17 years. The germline V gene (reference sequence) gives CDR1 as MNHNY and CDR2 as SVGAGI. The CDR3 numbers 15 residues from cysteine through phenylalanine. CDR3 DNA only is kept here, 45 bases in frame from base 1. V ends up 4 bases short and J 5 bases short, with an unmatched junction base count of 4. The library was made by PCR. These reads were obtained on an Illumina HiSeq 2500. Unique molecular identifiers were incorporated into TCR beta cDNA libraries to reduce PCR and sequencing biases. Every 1 to 10 million input T cells yielded about 500,000 cDNA molecules, meaning each molecule approximated one T cell. Patient libraries were prepared and sequenced with the same protocol used for the earlier healthy control dataset. Samples belonging to the same batch were prepared together, multiplexed and sequenced on a shared HiSeq lane. On the study's bioinformatics: MIGEC was used to process the raw barcoded reads, and molecular identifier groups with only a single read were discarded before consensus assembly and CDR3 extraction. Clonotype tables were post-analysed with VDJtools, and diversity was normalized by down-sampling all datasets to the smallest sample size. In repertoire overlap clustering, CDR3 amino acid sequences, but not nucleotide sequences, were matched to correct batch-related cross-sample contamination. TCRdb's own reprocessing of the public reads used fastp at Q25 and MiXCR and kept productive beta chains. Every entry covers one CDR3 protein and lists the most common genes and DNA from its rows. The V and J calls and clone size come from TCRdb's table, not from the authors' own analysis. This sample lists some 160,000 distinct CDR3 sequences; 30% to 45% were detected once. Approximately 30% of the sample belongs to the ten largest clones.

The sequencing here drew on blood, taken after autologous hematopoietic stem cell transplantation. Rearrangement joined TRBV6-6 to TRBJ2-5; 13 junctional bases match TRBD2. The origin of this receptor is a girl under 18 with multiple sclerosis. Donor details come from another sample of the same person, matched by shared clones. The encoded CDR3 is CASSLWTSGSETQYF. The nucleotides read TGTGCCAGCAGTTTATGGACTAGCGGGAGCGAGACCCAGTACTTC.